This T cell receptor beta chain originates from a study of Ad26.COV2.S vaccination and SARS-CoV-2 variants (dated by TCRdb to about 2021). About the full investigation: Donors in the vaccine arm were drawn from COV1001, a phase I-IIa trial of Ad26.COV2.S in healthy adults that was multicentre, randomized, double-blind and placebo-controlled. Ad26.COV2.S was administered intramuscularly at a dose of 5x10^10 or 1x10^11 viral particles, either as one shot or as two shots given 56 days apart. TCRbeta repertoire sequencing was used to assess the specificity and breadth of SARS-CoV-2-reactive T cell receptors after Ad26.COV2.S vaccination. A total of approximately 32 samples were included in the TCR-sequenced set, comprising around 19 Ad26.COV2.S vaccine recipients, 5 placebo recipients and 8 SARS-CoV-2 convalescent individuals. Trial participants were randomized into five groups of five: low-dose or high-dose Ad26.COV2.S given once or twice, or placebo on both occasions. Investigators did not know the trial group allocation while performing experiments and assessing outcomes.

Trimming costs V 0 bases and J 8 bases, and their ends lie 16 bases apart. The germline V gene encodes CDR1 LGHDT and CDR2 YNNKEL (reference sequence). Spanning cysteine to phenylalanine, the CDR3 consists of 15 amino acids. Left in the record is the CDR3 DNA by itself, 45 bases read in frame from the first base. On this clone itself: Its antigen target is currently unknown. The input lacks base qualities; no much larger clone sits a single base away.

TCRbeta CDR3 regions were sequenced with the immunoSEQ Assay. After extraction, genomic DNA underwent amplification by bias-controlled multiplex PCR, followed by high-throughput sequencing. The authors' pipeline ran thus. To quantify the absolute abundance of each unique TCRbeta CDR3 region, sequences were collapsed and filtered. T cell fraction was estimated by normalizing TCRbeta template counts to usable DNA, which was measured by amplifying reference genes present in all nucleated cells. Repertoire TCRs were annotated as SARS-CoV-2-specific by exact matching of V gene, CDR3 amino acid sequence and J gene to a known reactive TCR set. The reference SARS-CoV-2 TCR set was derived from MIRA and filtered for enrichment in COVID-19-positive ImmuneCODE repertoires, a step that removed public or cross-reactive TCRs. Drawing on the MIRA antigens, annotated TCRs were analysed further at the level of specific ORF or position within ORF. Breadth was defined as annotated unique rearrangements over total unique productive rearrangements; depth was the summed frequency of those rearrangements. Group comparisons of TCR breadth used two-sided Wilcoxon rank-sum tests. The clones in this table, taken by TCRdb from immuneACCESS, are in-frame only. Not every clone is retained; where verified, under half of the shortfall comes from an unresolved V gene, and the cause of the rest is unknown. V, J and clone size were drawn from that table, and D and trimming were deduced from the DNA. The sample contains 350,000 to 550,000 clones, roughly nine tenths of them found a single time. The ten largest make up about 2.7% of the sample.

The treatment or condition tag for this specimen amounts to: 15 to 20 received Ad26.COV2.S at low or high dose, single or two shots; 5 received placebo; per-sample allocation not given. Repertoires of vaccine and placebo recipients were sequenced from samples taken on day 63 after the first injection. Between 29 July and 7 August 2020, Cohort 1b enrolled fewer than 30 adults aged 18-55 years at one site in Boston, USA. Ad26.COV2.S consisted of a replication-incompetent adenovirus type 26 vector by which a prefusion-stabilized SARS-CoV-2 spike protein from the original Wuhan strain was expressed. What the research found in general, with its limitations: The study was not powered for comparison of responses between vaccine doses or regimens. According to the authors, total T cell responses may have been underestimated by the TCR breadth and depth analyses. Compared with placebo recipients, Ad26.COV2.S recipients showed higher spike-specific TCR breadth (P = 0.0014). After vaccination, spike-specific CD8+ and CD4+ T cell responses were reported to show substantial breadth. Comparable non-spike TCR breadth was observed between vaccine and placebo recipients, consistent with only spike being contained in the vaccine.

The sequences come from peripheral blood, collected in a trial of Ad26.COV2.S vaccine versus placebo. Recombination linked TRBV3-1 (or the pseudogene TRBV3-2) to TRBJ1-2; the D gene remains uncertain. This receptor was identified in a person between 18 and 65 years old who received the Ad26.COV2.S COVID-19 vaccine or a placebo. The CDR3 is CASSQEWAGALGYTF. The nucleotide sequence is given as TGTGCCAGCAGCCAAGAATGGGCGGGAGCTCTAGGCTACACCTTC.